The rows below give T cell receptor beta chains drawn from one sample of a study of control samples from healthy donors and cancer patients. TCRdb's table, derived via immunoSEQ multiplex PCR, lists solely in-frame clones and lacks some. The sample has some 140,000 clones, around 85% seen once. The sample was blood. These receptors originate from a woman in her 30s in good health. Both conserved end residues are part of each CDR3. D genes are given only for firm matches. Expanded clones get a size class; other rows say once, few or many, or leave the size out.

CDR3 length	V gene	clone size	D gene	J gene	CDR3 DNA	CDR3 protein
13	TRBV10-2	-	-	TRBJ2-1	TGCGCCAGCTGGGACAACTCCTACAATGAGCAGTTCTTC	CASWDNSYNEQFF
14	TRBV11-2	-	TRBD2	TRBJ2-7	TGTGCCAGCAGCTTAGTAGCGGGAGTACACGAGCAGTACTTC	CASSLVAGVHEQYF
14	TRBV11-2	-	-	TRBJ2-5	TGTGCCAGCAGCCGTGGCGGCGGGGCCAAGACCCAGTACTTC	CASSRGGGAKTQYF
18	TRBV24-1	-	TRBD1	TRBJ2-1	TGTGCCACCAGTGATTCCGGATCGGGGACAGGCGGTTACAATGAGCAGTTCTTC	CATSDSGSGTGGYNEQFF
16	TRBV3-1/TRBV3-2	-	TRBD2	TRBJ2-5	TGTGCCAGCAGCCAAGTATGGACTAGCGGTCAAGAGACCCAGTACTTC	CASSQVWTSGQETQYF
15	TRBV21-1	-	-	TRBJ1-2	TGTGCCAGCAGCAAAGCGACACCTGGGGGCTATGGCTACACCTTC	CASSKATPGGYGYTF
14	TRBV4-1	-	-	TRBJ1-5	TGCGCCAGCAGCCAAACTTGGGGGAATCAGCCCCAGCATTTT	CASSQTWGNQPQHF
15	TRBV7-8	few	-	TRBJ2-7	TGTGCCAGCAGCTTACAGTCTGGCCCCCGCAGCGAGCAGTACTTC	CASSLQSGPRSEQYF
16	TRBV5-1	-	-	TRBJ2-2	TGCGCCAGCAGCTTGAGGGTAGCGAGAGGTGGCGGGGAGCTGTTTTTT	CASSLRVARGGGELFF
18	TRBV7-2	-	-	TRBJ1-1	TGTGCCAGCGACCCACTTACCCAATTCCTTTCGGCGAACACTGAAGCTTTCTTT	CASDPLTQFLSANTEAFF
13	TRBV3-1/TRBV3-2	-	-	TRBJ2-1	TGTGCCAGCAGCCTCTTCAAAGGTAATGAGCAGTTCTTC	CASSLFKGNEQFF
13	TRBV19	-	TRBD1	TRBJ1-2	TGTGCCAGTAGCCAACAGGGGGCAGGGGGCTACACCTTC	CASSQQGAGGYTF
14	TRBV19	-	TRBD2	TRBJ2-2	TGTGCCATCCGCGGGAGTCCGAACACCGGGGAGCTGTTTTTT	CAIRGSPNTGELFF
12	TRBV30	-	-	TRBJ2-4	TGTGCCTGCCAGGCAGCCAAAAACATTCAGTACTTC	CACQAAKNIQYF
16	TRBV5-1	-	-	TRBJ2-7	TGCGCCAGCCCGTCACGGCCAAGACCGATCCGCTACGAGCAGTACTTC	CASPSRPRPIRYEQYF
14	TRBV5-6	few	-	TRBJ2-3	TGTGCCAGCAGCGGCGGACCCGCAGCAGATACGCAGTATTTT	CASSGGPAADTQYF
13	TRBV30	-	-	TRBJ2-1	TGTGCCTGGAGTCAGCAGGAGGACAATGAGCAGTTCTTC	CAWSQQEDNEQFF
13	TRBV7-8	-	-	TRBJ2-3	TGTGCCAGCAGCTTAGTGCAAGGGAGATGGCAGTATTTT	CASSLVQGRWQYF
13	TRBV6-1	-	-	TRBJ2-7	TGTGCCAGCAGTGAACCAGCTTCCTACGAGCAGTACTTC	CASSEPASYEQYF
14	TRBV5-1	-	-	TRBJ1-5	TGCGCCAGCAGCTTCGGTGGAGGGGGGCAGCCCCAGCATTTT	CASSFGGGGQPQHF
12	TRBV19	-	-	TRBJ1-1	TGTGCCAGTGGATTTGGGAACACTGAAGCTTTCTTT	CASGFGNTEAFF
11	TRBV5-6	-	-	TRBJ2-1	TGTGCCAGCAGCTCTCGGACTTTACAGTTCTTC	CASSSRTLQFF
15	TRBV5-1	-	-	TRBJ2-2	TGCGCCAGCTACGTCGCGACAGCAAACACCGGGGAGCTGTTTTTT	CASYVATANTGELFF
13	TRBV5-8	few	-	TRBJ1-3	TGTGCCAGCAGCTTCGAGGTTGGAAACACCATATATTTT	CASSFEVGNTIYF
16	TRBV3-1/TRBV3-2	few	TRBD1	TRBJ1-2	TGTGCCAGCAGCCACCTCCCTGGGAGGGGGCGATCCGGCTACACCTTC	CASSHLPGRGRSGYTF
16	TRBV27	-	-	TRBJ2-7	TGTGCCAGCAGTTTATCGATTGGAGCAGGGGGGTACGAGCAGTACTTC	CASSLSIGAGGYEQYF
15	TRBV18	-	TRBD1	TRBJ2-1	TGTGCCAGCTCACCTTTTCAGGGGGATTACAATGAGCAGTTCTTC	CASSPFQGDYNEQFF
12	TRBV3-1/TRBV3-2	-	-	TRBJ2-7	TGTGCCAGCAGCCAAGACGGGAACGAGCAGTACTTC	CASSQDGNEQYF
14	TRBV5-4	-	-	TRBJ2-1	TGTGCCAGCAGCTTGGCCAGCCTATACAATGAGCAGTTCTTC	CASSLASLYNEQFF
15	TRBV5-1	-	TRBD1	TRBJ1-1	TGCGCCAGCCATGGACAGGGGATCATGAACACTGAAGCTTTCTTT	CASHGQGIMNTEAFF
17	TRBV7-8	-	TRBD1	TRBJ2-7	TGTGCCAGCACGGCGGATCAGAACAGGGGTAGAGGGAACGAGCAGTACTTC	CASTADQNRGRGNEQYF
12	TRBV5-1	-	-	TRBJ2-5	TGCGCCAGCAGCCGGGAGTTGGAGACCCAGTACTTC	CASSRELETQYF
12	TRBV28	few	-	TRBJ2-1	TGTGCCAGCAGTTTAGAGTACAATGAGCAGTTCTTC	CASSLEYNEQFF
13	TRBV30	-	TRBD1	TRBJ1-6	TGTGCCGCCGCAACAGGGGAATATTCACCCCTCCACTTT	CAAATGEYSPLHF
15	TRBV5-1	-	TRBD1	TRBJ2-7	TGCGCCAGCAGCAAGGGACAGGGAAGGTCCTACGAGCAGTACTTC	CASSKGQGRSYEQYF
16	TRBV11-3	-	TRBD2	TRBJ2-1	TGTGCCAGCAGCGGGTATTCTAGCGGAAGGACGGTTGAGCAGTTCTTC	CASSGYSSGRTVEQFF
12	TRBV5-1	-	-	TRBJ1-1	TGCGCCAGCAGCCGTGACGGGGCTGAAGCTTTCTTT	CASSRDGAEAFF